Described below is a single T cell receptor beta chain sequence and its context. As yet, its antigen is unknown. The data are from a study of cytomegalovirus exposure and HLA in healthy donors. In the study overall: For the approximately 400 genotyped donors, around 76% fell within the Caucasian-associated ancestry cluster.

Healthy bone marrow donors made up the donor group. Notes on the study in general: The CMV antigen specificity of a few CMV-associated chains was confirmed through in vitro analysis.

V lost 6 bases to trimming and J lost 3 bases, with 14 bases between them. From germline, CDR1 is LGHNA and CDR2 YSLEER. The CDR3 is 14 amino acids. The PCR used 60 Vbeta and 13 Jbeta primers. Produced via immunoSEQ multiplex PCR; TCRdb's table is partial and in-frame only. The sample holds 150,000 to 200,000 clones, around 78% seen once. The V gene is TRBV4-3, the J gene TRBJ1-1, with D unclear. The clonotype originates from a woman in her twenties or thirties in good health and CMV-seropositive. Sample: PBMCs. The CDR3 DNA follows: TGCGCCAGCAGTAAGTCCCGGGTTTACACTGAAGCTTTCTTT. Translating gives CASSKSRVYTEAFF.